Sequencing of this T cell receptor beta chain was carried out in a study of T cells in Graves' hyperthyroidism and ophthalmopathy. Study conclusions and caveats: Expanded thyroid clonotypes (above 0.001) were mostly also found in blood.

Notes on this clonotype: Its specificity is not known.

Unmatched junction bases numbered 5, after V lost 5 bases and J lost 13 bases. The germline CDR1 and CDR2 sequences are SEHNR and FQNEAQ (reference sequence). The CDR3 contains 13 residues. Investigators excluded patients with uncontrolled infection, other autoimmune disease, pregnancy or lactation. Together with thyroid ultrasound, orbital computed tomography, serum thyroxine and TRAb, clinical symptoms were used for diagnoses. PBMCs were sourced from more than 9 ml fresh peripheral blood. Amplification targeted TCR beta CDR3 regions from RNA transcripts. The TCR CDR3 first-round RT-PCR relied on the HTBI primer set. TCRdb re-derived calls from the multiplex PCR reads in MiXCR, one entry per CDR3 protein. The table has about 700,000 distinct CDR3 sequences, approximately 15% seen once.

The sequencing sample was made of blood. V and J are TRBV7-9 and TRBJ2-6; TRBD1 matches 10 bases. The receptor was derived from a woman aged 18-30 years with Graves' hyperthyroidism. CDR3 sequence reads: CASSDRTGGVLTF. In nucleotides, the CDR3 is TGTGCCAGCAGCGACCGGACAGGGGGAGTCCTGACTTTC.